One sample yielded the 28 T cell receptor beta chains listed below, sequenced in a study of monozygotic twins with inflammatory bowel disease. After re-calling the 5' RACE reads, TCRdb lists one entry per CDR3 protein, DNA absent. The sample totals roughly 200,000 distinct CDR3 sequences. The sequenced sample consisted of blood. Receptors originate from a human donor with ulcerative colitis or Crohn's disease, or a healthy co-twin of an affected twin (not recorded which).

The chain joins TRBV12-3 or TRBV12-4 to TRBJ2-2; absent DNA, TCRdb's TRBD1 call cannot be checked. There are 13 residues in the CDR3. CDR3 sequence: CASSGGSTGELFF.

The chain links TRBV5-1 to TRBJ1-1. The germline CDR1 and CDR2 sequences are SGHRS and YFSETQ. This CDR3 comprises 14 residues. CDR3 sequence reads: CASSLTGRATEAFF. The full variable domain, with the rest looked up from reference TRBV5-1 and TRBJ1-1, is KAGVTQTPRYLIKTRGQQVTLSCSPISGHRSVSWYQQTPGQGLQFLFEYFSETQRNKGNFPGRFSGRQFSNSRSEMNVSTLELGDSALYLCASSLTGRATEAFFGQGTRLTVV.

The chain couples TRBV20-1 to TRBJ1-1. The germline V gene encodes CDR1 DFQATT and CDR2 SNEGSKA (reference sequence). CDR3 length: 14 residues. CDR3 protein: CSARGRAFGAEAFF.

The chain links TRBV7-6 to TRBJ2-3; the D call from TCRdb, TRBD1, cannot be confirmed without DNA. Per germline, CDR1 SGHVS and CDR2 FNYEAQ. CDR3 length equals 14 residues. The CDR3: CASSLGAPGDTQYF.

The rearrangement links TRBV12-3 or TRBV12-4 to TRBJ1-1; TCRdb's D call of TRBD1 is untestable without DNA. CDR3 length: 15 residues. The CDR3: CASSFAGRMIAEAFF.

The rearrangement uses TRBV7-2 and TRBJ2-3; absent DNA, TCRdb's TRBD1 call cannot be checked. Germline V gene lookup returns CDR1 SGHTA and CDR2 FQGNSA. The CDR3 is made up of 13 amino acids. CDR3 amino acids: CASSRGMADTQYF.

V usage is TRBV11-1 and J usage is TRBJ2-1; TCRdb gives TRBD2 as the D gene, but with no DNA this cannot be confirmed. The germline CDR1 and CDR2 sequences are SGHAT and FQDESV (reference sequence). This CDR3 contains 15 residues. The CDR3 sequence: CASSLSPGLNNEQFF.

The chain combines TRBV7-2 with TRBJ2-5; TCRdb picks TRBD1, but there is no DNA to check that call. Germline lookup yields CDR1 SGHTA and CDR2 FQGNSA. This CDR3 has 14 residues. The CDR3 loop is CASSSQGGRETQYF.

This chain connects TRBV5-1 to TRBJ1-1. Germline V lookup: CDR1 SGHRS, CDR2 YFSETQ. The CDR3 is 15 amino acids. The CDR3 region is CASSSNTGTGTEAFF.

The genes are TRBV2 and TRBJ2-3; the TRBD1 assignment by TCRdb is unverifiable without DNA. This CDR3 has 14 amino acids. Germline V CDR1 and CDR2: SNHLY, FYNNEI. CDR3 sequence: CASSDPVVGDTQYF.

The CDR3 is CAGSVQGLAYNEQFF. This chain links TRBV6-4 with TRBJ2-1; TCRdb's D gene call, TRBD1, goes unchecked for lack of DNA. Per germline, CDR1 MRHNA and CDR2 SNTAGT. The CDR3 covers 15 residues.

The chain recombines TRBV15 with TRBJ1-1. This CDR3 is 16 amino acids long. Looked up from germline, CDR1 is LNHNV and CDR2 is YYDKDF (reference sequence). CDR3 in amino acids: CATSRDRRLHGTEAFF.

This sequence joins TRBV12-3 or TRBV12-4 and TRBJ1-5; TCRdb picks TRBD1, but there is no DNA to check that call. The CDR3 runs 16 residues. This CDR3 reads CASSLFNRGGGQPQHF.

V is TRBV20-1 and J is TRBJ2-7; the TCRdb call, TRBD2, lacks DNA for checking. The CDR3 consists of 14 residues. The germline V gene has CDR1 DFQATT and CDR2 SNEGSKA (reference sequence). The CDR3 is CSATGTSLGYEQYF.

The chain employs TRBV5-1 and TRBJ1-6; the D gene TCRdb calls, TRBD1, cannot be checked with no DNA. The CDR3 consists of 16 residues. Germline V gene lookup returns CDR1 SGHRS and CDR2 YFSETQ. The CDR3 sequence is CASSFYRNEGNSPLHF.

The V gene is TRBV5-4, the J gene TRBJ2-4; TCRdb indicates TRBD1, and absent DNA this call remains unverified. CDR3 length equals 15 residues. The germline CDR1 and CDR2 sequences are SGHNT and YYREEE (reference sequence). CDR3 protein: CASSPGQGAENIQYF.

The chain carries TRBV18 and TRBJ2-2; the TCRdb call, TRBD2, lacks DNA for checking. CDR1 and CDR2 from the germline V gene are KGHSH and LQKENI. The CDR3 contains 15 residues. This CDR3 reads CASSPGRGDTGELFF.

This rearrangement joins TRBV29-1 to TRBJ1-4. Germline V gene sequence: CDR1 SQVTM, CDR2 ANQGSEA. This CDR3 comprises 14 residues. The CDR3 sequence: CSAQYMDHNEKLFF.

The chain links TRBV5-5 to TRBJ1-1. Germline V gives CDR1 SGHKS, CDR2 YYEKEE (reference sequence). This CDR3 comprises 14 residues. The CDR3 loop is CASTRRSPNTEAFF.

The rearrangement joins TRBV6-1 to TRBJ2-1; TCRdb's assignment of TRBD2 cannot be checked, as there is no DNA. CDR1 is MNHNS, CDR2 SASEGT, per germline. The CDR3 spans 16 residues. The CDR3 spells CASRPWTSGGGSEQFF.

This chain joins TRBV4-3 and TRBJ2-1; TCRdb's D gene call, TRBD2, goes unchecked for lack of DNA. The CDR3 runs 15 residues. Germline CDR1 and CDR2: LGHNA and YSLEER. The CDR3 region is CASSVTGLAYNEQFF.

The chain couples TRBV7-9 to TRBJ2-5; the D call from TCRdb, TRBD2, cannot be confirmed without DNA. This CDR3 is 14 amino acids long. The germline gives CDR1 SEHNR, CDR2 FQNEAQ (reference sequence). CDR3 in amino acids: CASSQGSPQETQYF.

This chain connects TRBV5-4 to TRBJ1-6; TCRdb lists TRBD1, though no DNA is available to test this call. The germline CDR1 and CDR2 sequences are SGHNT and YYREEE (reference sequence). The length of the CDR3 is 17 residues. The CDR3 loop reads CASSLFPERSYNSPLHF. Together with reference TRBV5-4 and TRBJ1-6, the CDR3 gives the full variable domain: ETGVTQSPTHLIKTRGQQVTLRCSSQSGHNTVSWYQQALGQGPQFIFQYYREEENGRGNFPPRFSGLQFPNYSSELNVNALELDDSALYLCASSLFPERSYNSPLHFGNGTRLTVT.

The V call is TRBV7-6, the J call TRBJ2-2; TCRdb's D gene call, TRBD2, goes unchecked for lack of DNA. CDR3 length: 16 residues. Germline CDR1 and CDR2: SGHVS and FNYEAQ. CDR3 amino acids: CASSLGRVTPTGELFF.

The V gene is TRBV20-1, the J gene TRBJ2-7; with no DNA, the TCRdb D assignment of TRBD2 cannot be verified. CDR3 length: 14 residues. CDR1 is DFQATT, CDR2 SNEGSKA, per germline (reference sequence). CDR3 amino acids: CSALSLAGTNEQYF.

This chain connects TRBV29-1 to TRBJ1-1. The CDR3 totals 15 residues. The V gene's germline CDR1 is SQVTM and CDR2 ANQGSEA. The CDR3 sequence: CSVGGRLYENTEAFF. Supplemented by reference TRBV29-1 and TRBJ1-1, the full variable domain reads SAVISQKPSRDICQRGTSLTIQCQVDSQVTMMFWYRQQPGQSLTLIATANQGSEATYESGFVIDKFPISRPNLTFSTLTVSNMSPEDSSIYLCSVGGRLYENTEAFFGQGTRLTVV.

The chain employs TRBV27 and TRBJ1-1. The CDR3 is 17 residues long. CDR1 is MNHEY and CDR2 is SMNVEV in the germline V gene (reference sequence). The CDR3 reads CASSLSVFGQLNTEAFF.

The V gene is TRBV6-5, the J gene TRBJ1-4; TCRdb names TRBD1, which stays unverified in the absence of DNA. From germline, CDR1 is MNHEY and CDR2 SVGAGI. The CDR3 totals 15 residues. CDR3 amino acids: CASSSGQGDRKVLFF.